These 20 T cell receptor beta chains were sequenced from one sample in a study of control samples from healthy donors and cancer patients. Profiling relied on immunoSEQ multiplex PCR, and the TCRdb table lists in-frame clones only, not all of them. This table holds some 130,000 clones, about nine tenths found once. Sequencing was performed on blood. The receptors here all came from a young man in good health.

The chain couples TRBV11-2 to TRBJ1-5, with 7 nucleotides matching TRBD1. Germline assignment: CDR1 SGHAT and CDR2 FQNNGV. The CDR3 runs 18 residues. With 1 base clipped from V and 4 bases from J, the junction kept 13 bases outside the gene matches. The CDR3 DNA sequence: TGTGCCAGCAGCTTAGCCCTTCGTATCAGGGGGGGGAATCAGCCCCAGCATTTT. The encoded protein is CASSLALRIRGGNQPQHF.

The J gene is TRBJ2-2, the V gene TRBV5-1; possible D gene TRBD2, 6 bases. The length of the CDR3 is 15 residues. Trimming shortened V by 4 bases and J by 4 bases, and 14 bases separated the two germline ends. Per germline, CDR1 SGHRS and CDR2 YFSETQ. The CDR3 coding sequence is TGCGCCAGCAGCACGCGTCAAGCGGGCACCGGGGAGCTGTTTTTT. This encodes CASSTRQAGTGELFF.

The chain links TRBV2 to TRBJ2-3; 11 nucleotides align to TRBD2. Unmatched junction bases numbered 3, after V lost 2 bases and J lost 8 bases. Per the germline V gene, CDR1 is SNHLY and CDR2 is FYNNEI. CDR3 length equals 14 residues. The CDR3 nucleotides read TGTGCCAGCAGTGAATTGACTAGCGGGGCTACGCAGTATTTT. It translates to CASSELTSGATQYF. The full variable domain, completed using reference TRBV2 and TRBJ2-3, is EPEVTQTPSHQVTQMGQEVILRCVPISNHLYFYWYRQILGQKVEFLVSFYNNEISEKSEIFDDQFSVERPDGSNFTLKIRSTKLEDSAMYFCASSELTSGATQYFGPGTRLTVL.

The J gene is TRBJ1-4, the V gene TRBV5-1, with D possibly TRBD1 on 5 matching bases. There are 15 residues in the CDR3. Per germline, CDR1 SGHRS and CDR2 YFSETQ. Trimming shortened V by 2 bases and J by 7 bases, and 15 bases separated the two germline ends. CDR3 protein: CASSLGNRGTEKLFF. The CDR3 coding sequence is TGCGCCAGCAGCTTAGGTAACCGAGGGACTGAAAAACTGTTTTTT.

The rearrangement uses TRBV19 and TRBJ1-5; the D gene is possibly TRBD1 (5 bases). In germline, CDR1 is LNHDA, CDR2 SQIVND (reference sequence). The CDR3 is made up of 15 amino acids. V was shortened by 4 bases and J by 0 bases, with 10 bases between the two germline ends. CDR3 DNA sequence: TGTGCCAGTAGTACGGGGGGAGGTAGCAATCAGCCCCAGCATTTT. It codes for CASSTGGGSNQPQHF.

This clone was seen a single time. The chain uses TRBV2 and TRBJ2-5; D remains ambiguous. V lost 3 bases, J lost 4 bases, and 18 bases lay in between. Germline values: CDR1 SNHLY, CDR2 FYNNEI. The CDR3 is made up of 16 amino acids. CDR3 protein: CASSESGYRVGETQYF. In nucleotides, the CDR3 is TGTGCCAGCAGTGAGTCGGGCTATCGAGTAGGAGAGACCCAGTACTTC.

The chain has TRBV2 and TRBJ1-1; D perhaps matches TRBD1 (6 bases). V lost 6 bases to trimming and J lost 3 bases, with 8 bases between them. Germline CDR1 reads SNHLY; CDR2 reads FYNNEI. There are 12 residues in the CDR3. The CDR3 DNA follows: TGTGCCAGCAGGGCAGGGGACACTGAAGCTTTCTTT. The encoded protein is CASRAGDTEAFF.

This clone appeared a few times. J is TRBJ1-6 and V is TRBV27; tentatively, D is TRBD1 (6 bases). This CDR3 is 17 amino acids long. Germline lookup yields CDR1 MNHEY and CDR2 SMNVEV (reference sequence). The V and J ends lost 6 bases and 7 bases respectively, with 22 bases between them. The CDR3, as DNA: TGTGCCAGCAGGAGAGACAGGTTAAGAGGGCTAAATTCACCCCTCCACTTT. Translating gives CASRRDRLRGLNSPLHF.

The chain couples TRBV24-1 to TRBJ2-3; 10 bases match TRBD1. This CDR3 comprises 15 residues. CDR1 is KGHDR and CDR2 is SFDVKD in the germline V gene. V dropped 7 bases and J dropped 4; count of bases not matched to a gene: 7. CDR3 loop: CATSDRGRYADTQYF. The CDR3 nucleotides are TGTGCCACCAGCGACAGGGGGCGTTACGCAGATACGCAGTATTTT.

This clone has just one count. The chain uses TRBV7-9 and TRBJ1-1, with D unresolved. Looked up from germline, CDR1 is SEHNR and CDR2 is FQNEAQ (reference sequence). V was clipped by 5 bases and J by 5 bases, with 24 bases between them. CDR3 length: 17 residues. The CDR3 DNA reads as TGTGCCAGCAGCCCCACACCCGGACTTTTTGGTAGTACTGAAGCTTTCTTT. Its protein is CASSPTPGLFGSTEAFF.

This chain joins TRBV7-9 and TRBJ1-6, with 7 positions matching TRBD1. J gave up 0 bases and V 5 bases, and 10 bases lay outside the gene matches. This CDR3 is 18 amino acids long. The germline V gene has CDR1 SEHNR and CDR2 FQNEAQ (reference sequence). The DNA for the CDR3 is TGTGCCAGCAGCCCAGGGGGTTCAATTGGCTCCTATAATTCACCCCTCCACTTT. Translating gives CASSPGGSIGSYNSPLHF.

The gene calls are TRBV21-1 and TRBJ2-1. TRBV21-1 has pseudogene status. There are 12 residues in the CDR3. In DNA form, the CDR3 reads TGTGCCAGCAGCAAAGACCTGGATGAGCAGTTCTTC. Amino acid sequence: CASSKDLDEQFF.

The chain has TRBV20-1 and TRBJ1-2; D gene unclear. CDR1 and CDR2 (germline): DFQATT, SNEGSKA (reference sequence). The CDR3 covers 10 residues. V was shortened by 7 bases and J by 7 bases, with 10 bases between the two germline ends. The CDR3 sequence: CSVWARGYTF. The CDR3, as DNA: TGCAGTGTGTGGGCGCGTGGCTACACCTTC.

The chain has TRBV2 and TRBJ2-7; 9 nucleotides agree with TRBD1. The germline gives CDR1 SNHLY, CDR2 FYNNEI. Unmatched junction bases numbered 9, after V lost 6 bases and J lost 6 bases. This CDR3 has 14 amino acids. CDR3 sequence: CASRTGTGFGEQYF. The CDR3, as DNA: TGTGCCAGCAGAACCGGGACAGGGTTCGGCGAGCAGTACTTC.

V is TRBV10-1 and J is TRBJ2-2; D is ambiguous. CDR3 length equals 17 residues. CDR1 and CDR2 from the germline V gene are WNHNN and SYGVQD (reference sequence). V was trimmed by 1 base and J by 0 bases, leaving 12 bases between them. This CDR3 reads CASSEYGQWTNTGELFF. In DNA, the CDR3 is TGCGCCAGCAGTGAGTATGGCCAATGGACGAACACCGGGGAGCTGTTTTTT.

The sample holds one count of this clone. The V call is TRBV3-1 (or the pseudogene TRBV3-2), the J call TRBJ1-4; 10 bases line up with TRBD1. CDR1 and CDR2 from the germline V gene are LGHDT and YNNKEL (reference sequence). The CDR3 totals 15 residues. V shed 1 base and J 7 bases; nucleotides not matched to a gene: 3. The CDR3 sequence: CASSQGGQGLEKLFF. As DNA, the CDR3 is TGTGCCAGCAGCCAAGGGGGACAGGGGCTTGAAAAACTGTTTTTT.

As for this clone: A read error may account for a junction end that differs from germline. This chain links TRBV6-1 with TRBJ2-5; no reliable D call. This CDR3 comprises 13 residues. CDR1 and CDR2 from the germline V gene are MNHNS and SASEGT. CDR3 sequence (DNA): TGTGCCAGCAGAGAAGCAGTTAGAGAGACCCAGTACTTC. It encodes CASREAVRETQYF.

The table lists this clone with a count of one. The chain couples TRBV2 to TRBJ1-2; D is possibly TRBD1 (5 bases). Germline loops: CDR1 SNHLY, CDR2 FYNNEI. There are 15 residues in the CDR3. V was pared by 1 base and J by 6 bases, with 15 bases between. This chain's CDR3 is CASSEGGVRADGYTF. The CDR3 DNA is TGTGCCAGCAGTGAAGGGGGGGTCAGGGCCGATGGCTACACCTTC. Full variable domain (remainder filled in from reference TRBV2 and TRBJ1-2): EPEVTQTPSHQVTQMGQEVILRCVPISNHLYFYWYRQILGQKVEFLVSFYNNEISEKSEIFDDQFSVERPDGSNFTLKIRSTKLEDSAMYFCASSEGGVRADGYTFGSGTRLTVV.

This clone came up a few times. J is TRBJ1-6 and V is TRBV7-9, with a possible D match to TRBD1 (6 bases). This CDR3 region has 16 residues. Germline loops: CDR1 SEHNR, CDR2 FQNEAQ (reference sequence). Between the trimmed V and J ends, which lost 5 bases and 7 bases, there was a span of 18 bases. For the CDR3, the DNA is TGTGCCAGCAGCGAGGAAGGGGGTTCTTTGAATTCACCCCTCCACTTT. It yields the protein CASSEEGGSLNSPLHF.

The chain combines TRBV5-4 with TRBJ2-3; D possibly corresponds to TRBD1 (5 bases). The germline V and J ends were trimmed by 1 base and 0 bases, with 6 bases remaining between them. This CDR3 has 14 amino acids. In germline, CDR1 is SGHNT, CDR2 YYREEE (reference sequence). CDR3 coding DNA: TGTGCCAGCAGCTTGAGGGGAAGCACAGATACGCAGTATTTT. This sequence encodes CASSLRGSTDTQYF.